This T cell receptor beta chain was profiled in a study of blood T cell repertoires in COVID-19 (dated by TCRdb to 2018 to 2021). Notes on the research overall: Samples from collaborators originated in the United States, Italy and Spain and spanned both the acute and convalescent phases of COVID-19. The material from the prospective study consisted of cDNA or gDNA derived from T cells, B-cell-depleted T cells, or PBMCs. The dataset comprised deeply sampled blood TCRbeta repertoires from subjects exposed to, actively infected with, or recovered from COVID-19. The repertoires were released in a freely available public database intended as a resource for research on the immune response to SARS-CoV-2. The samples were drawn from the first 160 participants of the ongoing ImmuneRACE study and from 1,200 or so subjects provided by 6 global collaborators. Nearly every sample came with metadata listing a de-identified subject ID, COVID-19 status, age in years and sex. HLA class I and class II types, where available, came from metadata supplied by the sample provider rather than from assay-based typing. Study-wide conclusions, independent of this receptor: How much clinical and demographic metadata was included differed by source and by participant, and the metadata was provided uncurated.

TCRbeta CDR3 regions were amplified from genomic DNA using the immunoSEQ Assay, a bias-controlled multiplex PCR. As for how the authors treated the data: Nucleated cell counts per sample were estimated from amplification of reference gene primers within the assay. To quantify the absolute abundance of each unique TCRbeta CDR3 rearrangement, sequence reads were collapsed and filtered. For each sample, productive Simpson clonality was calculated by taking the square root of Simpson's diversity index across productive rearrangements. TCRdb stores this immuneACCESS table with in-frame sequences only. Part of the clones is absent; in the studies checked, under half of the shortfall reflects unresolved V genes, and no reason is known for the rest. The V and J calls and the clone size are those of that table, but D and trimming were determined from the DNA. The sample includes under 350,000 clones, with approximately 85% observed a single time. The ten largest make up about 7% of the sample.

In the case of this clone: It lacks a known antigen. Base qualities are missing; no much larger clone stands one base away.

The CDR3 spans 14 residues, from the cysteine through the phenylalanine. Only the CDR3 region is kept as DNA, spanning 42 bases read in frame from base 1. Taken from the germline V gene (reference sequence), the CDR1 and CDR2 loops are SGHNT and YYREEE. Ends trimmed: V by 4 bases, J by 6 bases; bases unmatched to a gene: 8. Each collaborating institution followed its own protocols to collect whole blood in K2EDTA tubes. Collaborator samples were shipped for TCRbeta analysis as frozen whole blood, isolated PBMCs, or DNA extracted from either sample type. Sequenced sample: peripheral blood. The sequence was obtained from a human donor in a cohort sampled during active COVID-19. Recombination connected TRBV5-4 to TRBJ2-7; the junction holds 9 bases that match TRBD1. Here is the DNA: TGTGCCAGCAGCAACCGACAGGGGGGAGGCGAGCAGTACTTC. This gives the protein CASSNRQGGGEQYF.